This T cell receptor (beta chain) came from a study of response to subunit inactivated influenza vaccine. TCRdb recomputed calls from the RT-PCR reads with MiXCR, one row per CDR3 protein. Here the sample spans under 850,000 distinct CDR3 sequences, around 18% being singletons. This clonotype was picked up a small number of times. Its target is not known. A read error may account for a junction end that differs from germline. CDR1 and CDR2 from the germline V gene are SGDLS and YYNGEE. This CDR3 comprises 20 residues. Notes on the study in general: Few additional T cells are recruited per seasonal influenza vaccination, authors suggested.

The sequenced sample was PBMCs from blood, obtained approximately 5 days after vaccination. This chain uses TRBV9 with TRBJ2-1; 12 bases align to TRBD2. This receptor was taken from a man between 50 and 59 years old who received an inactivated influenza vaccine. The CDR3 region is CTSSIGPGLAGREGYNEQFF. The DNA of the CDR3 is TGTACCAGCAGCATAGGACCGGGACTAGCGGGTAGGGAGGGGTACAATGAGCAGTTCTTC.